The present TCR beta chain was sequenced within a study of T-cell reconstitution after alpha-beta-depleted transplantation in children. Overall study results and limits: In some patients, recipient T cells and intrathymic progenitors surviving conditioning explained high day-60 diversity. T-cell numbers and diversity, one year after transplant, stemmed largely from T cells that were newly produced. Several hundred expanded graft clones reportedly gave rise to the alpha-beta T cells present about two months after transplant.

This clonotype was recorded a few times. No antigen is known for it. V gave up 6 bases and J gave up 10 bases; unmatched junction bases: 14. The CDR3 loop spans 16 amino acids. Germline CDR1 DFQATT, CDR2 SNEGSKA (reference sequence). Unique molecular identifiers were used to barcode this TCRbeta library. TCRdb re-called the PCR reads with MiXCR, one entry per CDR3 protein. The table lists hundreds of thousands of distinct CDR3 sequences, around 13% of them singletons. This chain joins TRBV20-1 and TRBJ2-1; 14 bases match TRBD2. The sequencing used PBMCs, collected before TCRalphabeta/CD19-depleted stem cell transplant. The source is a girl aged 2 to 9 with congenital amegakaryocytic thrombocytopenia, due to receive a stem cell transplant. The CDR3 coding sequence is TGCAGTGCCTCAGGACTAGCGGGAGGTCCCAGCGCAGAGCAGTTCTTC. Its translation is CSASGLAGGPSAEQFF.